One sample yielded the 11 T cell receptor beta chains listed below, sequenced in a study of T cell clones after liver transplantation. Assay: immunoSEQ multiplex PCR; the TCRdb copy retains only in-frame clones and omits some. The sample consists of 85,000 to 130,000 clones, 75% to 90% of them appearing once. The sample in question was CD4+ T cells from blood, obtained before liver transplant. These receptors all come from a human donor who received a liver transplant.

V gene TRBV5-4 combines with J gene TRBJ1-2, with 8 bases identical to TRBD1. V shed 1 base, J shed 6 bases, and the junction held 11 bases outside the gene matches. Germline loops: CDR1 SGHNT, CDR2 YYREEE (reference sequence). The CDR3 extends over 16 amino acids. This chain's CDR3 is CASSLLVTGEKDGYTF. The CDR3 DNA follows: TGTGCCAGCAGCTTGTTGGTGACAGGGGAAAAAGATGGCTACACCTTC.

This chain joins TRBV7-3 and TRBJ2-3; D tentatively reads TRBD1 or TRBD2 (5 bases each). The V end lost 0 bases, the J end lost 2 bases, and 12 bases lay between the germline ends. The CDR3 is 16 amino acids. Germline CDR1 reads SGHTA; CDR2 reads FQGTGA. The CDR3 is CASSLTGERVTDTQYF. The CDR3 coding sequence is TGTGCCAGCAGCTTAACGGGGGAGCGTGTCACAGATACGCAGTATTTT.

The V and J genes are TRBV9 and TRBJ2-2; the match to TRBD2 covers 10 bases. The CDR3 loop spans 16 amino acids. CDR1 is SGDLS and CDR2 is YYNGEE in the germline V gene. V was pared by 4 bases and J by 0 bases, with 3 bases of the junction left unmatched. DNA of the CDR3: TGTGCCAGCAGCAAAGGACTAGCGGCGAACACCGGGGAGCTGTTTTTT. Its protein product is CASSKGLAANTGELFF.

This clone was counted a few times. The rearrangement joins TRBV7-2 to TRBJ2-6; D might be TRBD1 (5 bases). The germline V gene has CDR1 SGHTA and CDR2 FQGNSA. CDR3 length equals 17 residues. Trimming cost V 3 bases and J 0 bases, with 12 bases left between them. This chain's CDR3 is CASSFQGTASGANVLTF. CDR3 in DNA: TGTGCCAGCAGCTTCCAGGGTACTGCCTCTGGGGCCAACGTCCTGACTTTC.

The chain links TRBV7-2 to TRBJ2-2; 10 bases align to TRBD2. The V gene's germline CDR1 is SGHTA and CDR2 FQGNSA. With 2 bases clipped from V and 1 base from J, the junction kept 7 bases outside the gene matches. There are 18 residues in the CDR3. DNA of the CDR3: TGTGCCAGCAGCTTACGGCTAGCGGGGGCCGGGAACACCGGGGAGCTGTTTTTT. Translation: CASSLRLAGAGNTGELFF.

This chain links TRBV28 with TRBJ1-4; unclear D gene. V was cut by 5 bases and J by 6 bases, with 13 bases left in between. This CDR3 has 14 amino acids. The V gene's germline CDR1 is MDHEN and CDR2 SYDVKM. CDR3 in DNA: TGTGCCAGCAGTCCCCAGGAAGGTTATGAAAAACTGTTTTTT. It encodes CASSPQEGYEKLFF. The complete variable domain, with remaining parts taken from reference TRBV28 and TRBJ1-4, reads DVKVTQSSRYLVKRTGEKVFLECVQDMDHENMFWYRQDPGLGLRLIYFSYDVKMKEKGDIPEGYSVSREKKERFSLILESASTNQTSMYLCASSPQEGYEKLFFGSGTQLSVL.

V gene TRBV30 combines with J gene TRBJ2-1, with D possibly being TRBD2 (6 bases). The CDR3 runs to 14 residues. CDR1 is GTSNPN and CDR2 is SVGIG in the germline V gene (reference sequence). V was trimmed by 2 bases and J by 7 bases, leaving 15 bases between them. CDR3 DNA: TGTGCCTGGAGTAGGGAGGTAGGGAGGAATGAGCAGTTCTTC. It translates to CAWSREVGRNEQFF.

This clone was seen only once. The chain joins TRBV27 to TRBJ1-2, with TRBD1 matching over 10 bases. After removal of 4 bases from V and 7 bases from J, the junction contained 3 bases not matched to a gene. The germline V gene encodes CDR1 MNHEY and CDR2 SMNVEV (reference sequence). CDR3 length: 13 residues. The CDR3 protein is CASSSGQGSGYTF. The CDR3 DNA reads as TGTGCCAGCAGTTCGGGACAGGGGAGTGGCTACACCTTC.

The chain is built from TRBV28 and TRBJ2-7, with D perhaps matching TRBD1 (5 bases). The CDR3 length is 14 residues. V was clipped by 7 bases and J by 2 bases, with 15 bases between them. Germline assignment: CDR1 MDHEN and CDR2 SYDVKM. The CDR3 loop reads CASTEGVRTYEQYF. The CDR3, as DNA: TGTGCCAGCACTGAAGGGGTAAGAACCTACGAGCAGTACTTC.

The chain links TRBV29-1 to TRBJ1-2; TRBD1 matches at 11 bases. Germline loops: CDR1 SQVTM, CDR2 ANQGSEA. V lost 7 bases and J lost 4; bases outside the gene matches: 5. The CDR3 sequence is 13 residues long. CDR3 bases: TGCAGCGGGAGGACAGGGGGCTCCTATGGCTACACCTTC. It encodes CSGRTGGSYGYTF.

Points on this clone: The identical CDR3 is also encoded by other nucleotide sequences in the sample. The V gene is TRBV5-1, the J gene TRBJ2-5; 10 bases are a match to TRBD2. The junction had 9 bases not matched to a gene; V was cut back by 5 bases and J by 2 bases. The germline gives CDR1 SGHRS, CDR2 YFSETQ. This CDR3 has 16 residues. CDR3 DNA: TGCGCCAGCAGTACGGAAATACTAGCGGGGCAAGAGACCCAGTACTTC. It translates to CASSTEILAGQETQYF.